A single sample gave rise to the 25 T cell receptor beta chains below, sequenced in a study of beta chain features in type 1 diabetes. Expressed TCRB transcripts were sequenced because the entire RNA isolate underwent reverse transcription. The repertoire was sequenced with immunoSEQ multiplex PCR; TCRdb's copy has only in-frame clones and lacks some. The table has roughly 300,000 clones, 8% seen once. The sequenced sample was central memory CD4+ T cells from blood. Source of these receptors: a woman aged 18-30 years in good health.

This clone was observed a few times. The CDR3 loop reads CASSGGTSYEQYF. CDR3 in DNA: TGTGCCAGCAGTGGCGGCACCTCCTACGAGCAGTACTTC. The rearrangement uses TRBV28 and TRBJ2-7; D is unclear. Per germline, CDR1 MDHEN and CDR2 SYDVKM. The CDR3 is made up of 13 amino acids. Trimming removed 5 bases from V and 0 bases from J, with 8 bases in between. The entire variable domain, with the rest obtained from reference TRBV28 and TRBJ2-7, is as follows: DVKVTQSSRYLVKRTGEKVFLECVQDMDHENMFWYRQDPGLGLRLIYFSYDVKMKEKGDIPEGYSVSREKKERFSLILESASTNQTSMYLCASSGGTSYEQYFGPGTRLTVT.

This clone came up a few times. The chain joins TRBV6-1 to TRBJ2-7; D unclear. Germline loops: CDR1 MNHNS, CDR2 SASEGT. CDR3 size: 13 residues. V lost 2 bases to trimming and J lost 4 bases, with 9 bases between them. CDR3 in amino acids: CASSESFRYEQYF. The CDR3 bases are TGTGCCAGCAGTGAATCCTTCCGTTACGAGCAGTACTTC.

This chain links TRBV10-3 with TRBJ2-5; TRBD2 matches at 14 bases. The V segment lost 4 bases and the J segment 4 bases; nucleotides outside the gene matches: 8. This CDR3 is 17 amino acids long. Germline V lookup: CDR1 ENHRY, CDR2 SYGVKD. CDR3: CAISVTGTSGSGETQYF. Here the CDR3 DNA reads TGTGCCATCAGTGTGACCGGGACTAGCGGGAGTGGAGAGACCCAGTACTTC.

The genes are TRBV2 and TRBJ1-1, with D perhaps TRBD1 (5 bases). This CDR3 region has 10 residues. V was clipped by 6 bases and J by 7 bases, with 6 bases between them. Germline V CDR1 and CDR2: SNHLY, FYNNEI. Written as DNA, the CDR3 is TGTGCCAGCAGGCAGGGTGAAGCTTTCTTT. It encodes CASRQGEAFF.

The chain is built from TRBV28 and TRBJ2-2; possible D gene TRBD1, 5 bases. Germline assignment: CDR1 MDHEN and CDR2 SYDVKM. V lost 3 bases, J lost 4 bases, and 12 bases lay in between. This CDR3 contains 15 residues. Written as DNA, the CDR3 is TGTGCCAGCAGTTTTCAGACAGCCTCCACCGGGGAGCTGTTTTTT. This gives the protein CASSFQTASTGELFF. Full variable domain (rest looked up from reference TRBV28 and TRBJ2-2): DVKVTQSSRYLVKRTGEKVFLECVQDMDHENMFWYRQDPGLGLRLIYFSYDVKMKEKGDIPEGYSVSREKKERFSLILESASTNQTSMYLCASSFQTASTGELFFGEGSRLTVL.

The sample holds a few counts of this clone. The chain employs TRBV19 and TRBJ2-6; D gene uncertain. The CDR3 has 15 amino acids. Germline CDR1 reads LNHDA; CDR2 reads SQIVND (reference sequence). The V and J ends lost 7 bases and 2 bases respectively, with 12 bases between them. The CDR3 protein is CASKREGAGANVLTF. In DNA form, the CDR3 reads TGTGCCAGTAAAAGGGAAGGTGCTGGGGCCAACGTCCTGACTTTC. The variable domain in full, completed from reference TRBV19 and TRBJ2-6, reads DGGITQSPKYLFRKEGQNVTLSCEQNLNHDAMYWYRQDPGQGLRLIYYSQIVNDFQKGDIAEGYSVSREKKESFPLTVTSAQKNPTAFYLCASKREGAGANVLTFGAGSRLTVL.

The chain recombines TRBV10-3 with TRBJ1-1; 7 positions agree with TRBD1. Per germline, CDR1 ENHRY and CDR2 SYGVKD. Unmatched junction bases numbered 2, after V lost 2 bases and J lost 8 bases. There are 12 residues in the CDR3. CDR3 sequence reads: CAISEGDREAFF. The DNA for the CDR3 is TGTGCCATCAGTGAGGGGGACAGAGAAGCTTTCTTT.

This clone showed up many times. This sequence joins TRBV7-2 and TRBJ2-3; D gene uncertain. CDR3 length: 13 amino acids. V was pared by 3 bases and J by 4 bases, with 8 bases between. Germline CDR1 and CDR2: SGHTA and FQGNSA. The CDR3, as DNA: TGTGCCAGCAGCTTTGTACACGCAGATACGCAGTATTTT. Translating it yields CASSFVHADTQYF. The full variable domain, rest sourced from reference TRBV7-2 and TRBJ2-3, is GAGVSQSPSNKVTEKGKDVELRCDPISGHTALYWYRQSLGQGLEFLIYFQGNSAPDKSGLPSDRFSAERTGGSVSTLTIQRTQQEDSAVYLCASSFVHADTQYFGPGTRLTVL.

The V gene is TRBV4-3, the J gene TRBJ2-7; D possibly uses TRBD1 or TRBD2 (5 bases each). Germline V gives CDR1 LGHNA, CDR2 YSLEER. The CDR3 runs 14 residues. V dropped 3 bases and J dropped 0 bases, with 9 bases sitting between them. The CDR3 bases are TGCGCCAGCAGCCAGGGACGTAACTCCTACGAGCAGTACTTC. Translating it yields CASSQGRNSYEQYF.

This clone was found many times. The CDR3 nucleotides are TGTGCCAGCAGCCTAGGGGCTTTAGATACGCAGTATTTT. This encodes CASSLGALDTQYF. The V call is TRBV7-2, the J call TRBJ2-3; tentative D call: TRBD1 (5 bases). V shed 5 bases and J shed 5 bases, with 11 bases lying between them. CDR1 and CDR2 from the germline V gene are SGHTA and FQGNSA. The CDR3 has 13 amino acids.

The rearrangement links TRBV5-6 to TRBJ2-1; 8 bases map to TRBD1. This CDR3 has 13 residues. The ends lost 3 bases at V and 7 bases at J; junction bases unmatched: 3. Germline CDR1 and CDR2: SGHDT and YYEEEE. CDR3: CASSWTGRNEQFF. In DNA, the CDR3 is TGTGCCAGCAGCTGGACAGGGCGGAATGAGCAGTTCTTC.

This clone was seen more than once but under ten times. The chain joins TRBV7-2 to TRBJ2-5; D remains ambiguous. CDR1 and CDR2 (germline): SGHTA, FQGNSA. V was trimmed by 1 base and J by 3 bases, leaving 9 bases between them. The CDR3 is 14 residues long. Here the CDR3 reads CASSLDLSKETQYF. CDR3 DNA: TGTGCCAGCAGCTTAGACTTATCAAAAGAGACCCAGTACTTC.

This clone was observed at least ten times. This chain links TRBV5-5 with TRBJ2-1; D is uncertain. The CDR3 is made up of 14 amino acids. Per germline, CDR1 SGHKS and CDR2 YYEKEE (reference sequence). Trimming removed 0 bases at V and 4 bases at J, with 8 bases between. The CDR3 is CASSLDVGYNEQFF. DNA of the CDR3: TGTGCCAGCAGCTTGGATGTTGGATACAATGAGCAGTTCTTC. The variable domain in full, with the rest retrieved from reference TRBV5-5 and TRBJ2-1, is DAGVTQSPTHLIKTRGQQVTLRCSPISGHKSVSWYQQVLGQGPQFIFQYYEKEERGRGNFPDRFSARQFPNYSSELNVNALLLGDSALYLCASSLDVGYNEQFFGPGTRLTVL.

This clone has more than one count but fewer than ten. The genes are TRBV9 and TRBJ1-4; no firm D call. The CDR3 extends over 14 amino acids. The ends were cut back, 2 bases at V and 6 bases at J, with 11 bases in the middle. Looked up from germline, CDR1 is SGDLS and CDR2 is YYNGEE. The CDR3 sequence: CASSVSRGDEKLFF. CDR3 nucleotide sequence: TGTGCCAGCAGCGTTTCTAGAGGAGATGAAAAACTGTTTTTT.

Notes on this clone: The sample contains more than one DNA sequence encoding this CDR3. J is TRBJ2-3 and V is TRBV19, with 12 positions matching TRBD2. The CDR3 has 13 amino acids. J gave up 6 bases and V 6 bases, and 1 base lay outside the gene matches. The V gene's germline CDR1 is LNHDA and CDR2 SQIVND (reference sequence). The CDR3 loop reads CASRTSGSDTQYF. CDR3 nucleotide sequence: TGTGCCAGTAGGACTAGCGGGAGTGATACGCAGTATTTT.

The sample holds a few counts of this clone. The DNA for the CDR3 is TGTGCCAGTAGCCGGACAGGGTATATGTACAATGAGCAGTTCTTC. Translation: CASSRTGYMYNEQFF. The chain uses TRBV19 and TRBJ2-1; TRBD1 matches 8 bases. The CDR3 runs to 15 residues. J gave up 4 bases and V 6 bases, and 8 bases lay outside the gene matches. Germline V gene data show CDR1 as LNHDA and CDR2 as SQIVND (reference sequence). The variable domain in full, with the rest retrieved from reference TRBV19 and TRBJ2-1, is DGGITQSPKYLFRKEGQNVTLSCEQNLNHDAMYWYRQDPGQGLRLIYYSQIVNDFQKGDIAEGYSVSREKKESFPLTVTSAQKNPTAFYLCASSRTGYMYNEQFFGPGTRLTVL.

This clone was seen once. V gene TRBV9 combines with J gene TRBJ2-1; 7 nucleotides agree with TRBD2. V lost 7 bases, J lost 8 bases, and 9 bases stayed unmatched. Germline V gives CDR1 SGDLS, CDR2 YYNGEE. The CDR3 extends over 13 amino acids. CDR3 in DNA: TGTGCCAGCGCCGTCGGGGAGGGCGATGAGCAGTTCTTC. This translates into CASAVGEGDEQFF.

There are a few counts of this clone. V is TRBV11-2 and J is TRBJ2-7; no definite D call. The V and J ends lost 3 bases and 2 bases respectively, with 14 bases between them. The CDR3 covers 15 residues. CDR1 SGHAT and CDR2 FQNNGV come from the germline V gene. CDR3 loop: CASSFGWSPPYEQYF. The DNA of the CDR3 is TGTGCCAGCAGCTTTGGTTGGAGTCCCCCCTACGAGCAGTACTTC.

The gene calls are TRBV25-1 and TRBJ2-2; 16 nucleotides line up with TRBD2. V lost 6 bases, J lost 0 bases, and 4 bases stayed unmatched. The CDR3 has 18 amino acids. The germline gives CDR1 MGHDK, CDR2 SYGVNS. The CDR3 DNA reads as TGTGCCAGCAGCTCGGGACTAGCGGGAGGGACGAACACCGGGGAGCTGTTTTTT. It yields the protein CASSSGLAGGTNTGELFF.

This clone was detected ten times or more. This rearrangement joins TRBV2 to TRBJ2-1, with a possible D match to TRBD1 (5 bases). V lost 5 bases to trimming and J lost 2 bases, with 10 bases between them. Germline CDR1 is SNHLY and CDR2 is FYNNEI. The CDR3 length is 14 residues. CDR3 residues: CASSLDRTYNEQFF. The CDR3 coding sequence is TGTGCCAGCAGTCTCGACAGAACCTACAATGAGCAGTTCTTC.

This clone appeared many times. V gene TRBV21-1 combines with J gene TRBJ1-3. TRBV21-1 is recorded as a pseudogene. The CDR3 is 9 residues long. CDR3 sequence (DNA): TGTGCCAGCAGCAAGGGGGGGTACTTT. This codes for CASSKGGYF.

There are a few counts of this clone. CDR3 sequence reads: CASSLQTLRSGTGGGDPYGYTF. The CDR3 region has the DNA TGTGCCAGCAGCCTCCAAACACTTCGTTCGGGGACAGGGGGCGGGGATCCCTATGGCTACACCTTC. This chain links TRBV4-2 with TRBJ1-2; 12 nucleotides line up with TRBD1. Germline CDR1 and CDR2: LGHNA and YNFKEQ. The CDR3 sequence is 22 residues long. With V trimmed by 4 bases and J by 4 bases, 25 bases remained unmatched.

There are a few counts of this clone. The rearrangement uses TRBV27 and TRBJ2-7; 9 bases fit TRBD1. The ends lost 6 bases at V and 3 bases at J; junction bases unmatched: 9. Germline-derived CDR1 and CDR2 are MNHEY and SMNVEV (reference sequence). The CDR3 loop spans 15 amino acids. The DNA of the CDR3 is TGTGCCAGCAGATCTCCGGGACAGGGAAACTACGAGCAGTACTTC. This codes for CASRSPGQGNYEQYF.

This clone has only a few counts. CDR3 region: CASSISGAGYGYTF. As DNA, the CDR3 is TGTGCCAGTAGTATCAGCGGAGCCGGCTATGGCTACACCTTC. This chain connects TRBV19 to TRBJ1-2; D uncertain. V shed 3 bases and J shed 4 bases, with 12 bases lying between them. The CDR3 is made up of 14 amino acids. The germline gives CDR1 LNHDA, CDR2 SQIVND (reference sequence).

This clone was picked up many times. The chain uses TRBV7-2 and TRBJ2-1; weak D call: TRBD1 (5 bases). This CDR3 comprises 14 residues. Trimming shortened V by 1 base and J by 7 bases, and 11 bases separated the two germline ends. Germline V gives CDR1 SGHTA, CDR2 FQGNSA. The chain's CDR3 is CASSLVAGKNEQFF. The CDR3 DNA sequence: TGTGCCAGCAGCTTAGTGGCAGGGAAGAATGAGCAGTTCTTC.